These 5 T cell receptor beta chains came from one sample sequenced in a study of response to subunit inactivated influenza vaccine. TCRdb used MiXCR to reprocess the RT-PCR reads, holding one entry per CDR3 protein. The sample includes more than 550,000 distinct CDR3 sequences, around 10% of them seen just once. This sample also appeared in a second study, on T cells expressing NK-cell markers. That work states: TCR beta cDNA was made by 5'RACE template switching with UMIs.

This sample comprised PBMCs from blood, obtained on the day of vaccination. The receptors shown here come from a man aged 45-65 years who received an inactivated influenza vaccine.

The chain carries TRBV7-2 and TRBJ2-3; D gene uncertain. V dropped 5 bases and J dropped 2 bases, with 11 bases sitting between them. The CDR3 length is 14 residues. CDR1 is SGHTA and CDR2 is FQGNSA in the germline V gene. In DNA form, the CDR3 reads TGTGCCAGCAGCCCCGATTGGCTCACAGATACGCAGTATTTT. It translates to CASSPDWLTDTQYF.

This clonotype was detected only a few times. The V and J genes are TRBV21-1 and TRBJ1-1. TRBV21-1 is assigned pseudogene status. This CDR3 spans 15 amino acids. In DNA form, the CDR3 reads TGTGCCAGCAGCAAAGTTTCATGGCCCGACACTGAAGCTTTCTTT. Translating gives CASSKVSWPDTEAFF.

A remark on this clonotype: The junction departs from germline at one end; a sequencing error may be responsible. The chain has TRBV14 and TRBJ2-1; perhaps TRBD1 as D (6 bases). The CDR3 consists of 15 residues. The germline V gene encodes CDR1 SGHDN and CDR2 FVKESK. The CDR3 bases are TGTGCCAGCAGCCAGACAGGAGTCTCCTACAATGAGCAGTTATTC. Amino acids: CASSQTGVSYNEQLF. The full variable domain, with the rest looked up from reference TRBV14 and TRBJ2-1, is EAGVTQFPSHSVIEKGQTVTLRCDPISGHDNLYWYRRVMGKEIKFLLHFVKESKQDESGMPNNRFLAERTGGTYSTLKVQPAELEDSGVYFCASSQTGVSYNEQLFGPGTRLTVL.

In this sample, this clonotype turned up many times. The CDR3 nucleotides read TGCGCCAGCAGCGCAACGACTAGCGGGTTATACAATGAGCAGTTCTTC. Translating gives CASSATTSGLYNEQFF. V is TRBV4-3 and J is TRBJ2-1, with 10 bases identical to TRBD2. The trim removed 5 bases at V and 4 bases at J, leaving 8 bases unmatched. CDR1 is LGHNA and CDR2 is YSLEER in the germline V gene. The CDR3 runs to 16 residues.

There are a few counts of this clonotype. CDR3 bases: TGTGCCAGCAGTTGGACTAGCGGGTACTACGAGCAGTACTTC. Amino acids: CASSWTSGYYEQYF. J is TRBJ2-7 and V is TRBV6-5; 11 bases match TRBD2. CDR3 size: 14 residues. Germline V gene data show CDR1 as MNHEY and CDR2 as SVGAGI. With 4 bases clipped from V and 3 bases from J, the junction kept 2 bases outside the gene matches.